The rows below give T cell receptor beta chains drawn from one sample of a study of CD8 T cells in ankylosing spondylitis. TCRdb itself ran the 5' RACE reads through MiXCR, one entry per CDR3 protein. The sample holds a few hundred thousand distinct CDR3 sequences, about 12% seen once. The specimen was blood, either unsorted or a sorted T cell fraction (not recorded which). The receptors here all came from a male donor with ankylosing spondylitis. The CDR3 runs from the conserved cysteine through the conserved F or W. Fields, in order: CDR3 length, D gene, V gene, clone size, J gene, CDR3 protein, CDR3 DNA. A D gene is named only where the DNA matches it firmly. Rows give clone size only sometimes, using once, few, many, or a class for an expanded clone.

len: 15
d_gene: NA
v_gene: TRBV25-1
abundance: NA
j_gene: TRBJ2-5
CDR3aa: CASSVIGPLGETQYF
CDR3nt: TGTGCCAGCAGTGTGATCGGGCCTCTCGGGGAGACCCAGTACTTC

len: 15
d_gene: TRBD2
v_gene: TRBV5-1
abundance: many
j_gene: TRBJ2-2
CDR3aa: CASSLTSGNTGELFF
CDR3nt: TGTGCCAGCAGCTTGACTAGCGGCAACACCGGGGAGCTGTTTTTT

len: 14
d_gene: TRBD1
v_gene: TRBV12-3/TRBV12-4
abundance: many
j_gene: TRBJ1-1
CDR3aa: CASSFDRGNTEAFF
CDR3nt: TGTGCCAGCAGTTTTGACAGGGGGAACACTGAAGCTTTCTTT

len: 15
d_gene: NA
v_gene: TRBV12-3/TRBV12-4
abundance: few
j_gene: TRBJ1-2
CDR3aa: CASSQAGTGRRGYTF
CDR3nt: TGTGCCAGCAGTCAAGCGGGGACGGGGAGACGCGGCTACACCTTC

len: 16
d_gene: TRBD1
v_gene: TRBV7-2
abundance: few
j_gene: TRBJ1-1
CDR3aa: CASSHLGGDDRGGAFF
CDR3nt: TGTGCCAGCAGCCACTTAGGGGGGGACGACAGGGGTGGGGCTTTCTTT

len: 17
d_gene: NA
v_gene: TRBV11-3
abundance: few
j_gene: TRBJ2-5
CDR3aa: CASSLDGNTYNQETQYF
CDR3nt: TGTGCCAGCAGCTTAGATGGGAACACCTACAATCAAGAGACCCAGTACTTC

len: 14
d_gene: TRBD1
v_gene: TRBV19
abundance: NA
j_gene: TRBJ1-2
CDR3aa: CASRGDSSNYGYTF
CDR3nt: TGTGCCAGTCGAGGGGACAGCTCTAACTATGGCTACACCTTC

len: 13
d_gene: NA
v_gene: TRBV12-3/TRBV12-4
abundance: many
j_gene: TRBJ1-5
CDR3aa: CASRSAGGQPQHF
CDR3nt: TGTGCCAGCAGGTCGGCGGGGGGCCAGCCCCAGCATTTT

len: 12
d_gene: NA
v_gene: TRBV15
abundance: many
j_gene: TRBJ1-4
CDR3aa: CATAPRYEKLFF
CDR3nt: TGTGCCACCGCTCCACGTTATGAAAAACTGTTTTTT

len: 14
d_gene: NA
v_gene: TRBV20-1
abundance: NA
j_gene: TRBJ1-1
CDR3aa: CSAETRGWDTEAFF
CDR3nt: TGCAGTGCCGAGACGAGGGGTTGGGACACTGAAGCTTTCTTT

len: 13
d_gene: TRBD2
v_gene: TRBV20-1
abundance: NA
j_gene: TRBJ2-7
CDR3aa: CSANSGRSYEQYF
CDR3nt: TGCAGTGCTAATAGCGGGAGATCCTACGAGCAGTACTTC

len: 18
d_gene: TRBD2
v_gene: TRBV5-1
abundance: NA
j_gene: TRBJ2-1
CDR3aa: CASSLATSGGESYNEQFF
CDR3nt: TGCGCCAGCAGCTTGGCCACTAGCGGGGGAGAGTCCTACAATGAGCAGTTCTTC

len: 14
d_gene: NA
v_gene: TRBV20-1
abundance: NA
j_gene: TRBJ1-1
CDR3aa: CSARKVSHDTEAFF
CDR3nt: TGCAGTGCCAGGAAGGTGAGTCATGACACTGAAGCTTTCTTT

len: 13
d_gene: NA
v_gene: TRBV2
abundance: NA
j_gene: TRBJ1-5
CDR3aa: CASILESNQPQHF
CDR3nt: TGTGCCAGCATATTGGAAAGCAATCAGCCCCAGCATTTT

len: 15
d_gene: NA
v_gene: TRBV21-1
abundance: NA
j_gene: TRBJ1-1
CDR3aa: CASSNRAGYNTEAFF
CDR3nt: TGTGCCAGCAGCAATCGCGCAGGGTATAACACTGAAGCTTTCTTT

len: 12
d_gene: NA
v_gene: TRBV6-1
abundance: NA
j_gene: TRBJ2-6
CDR3aa: CACASGANVLTF
CDR3nt: TGTGCCTGCGCCTCTGGGGCCAACGTCCTGACTTTC

len: 17
d_gene: TRBD2
v_gene: TRBV11-2
abundance: few
j_gene: TRBJ2-3
CDR3aa: CASSSGLAGWGTDTQYF
CDR3nt: TGTGCCAGCAGCTCGGGACTAGCGGGATGGGGCACAGATACGCAGTATTTT

len: 16
d_gene: TRBD1
v_gene: TRBV3-1
abundance: few
j_gene: TRBJ1-1
CDR3aa: CASSQTATGGGTEAFF
CDR3nt: TGTGCCAGCAGTCAAACAGCGACAGGGGGGGGAACTGAAGCTTTCTTT

len: 17
d_gene: TRBD2
v_gene: TRBV12-3/TRBV12-4
abundance: few
j_gene: TRBJ2-1
CDR3aa: CASSAYGLAGTYNEQFF
CDR3nt: TGTGCCAGCAGTGCATACGGACTAGCGGGGACCTACAATGAGCAGTTCTTC

len: 16
d_gene: TRBD1
v_gene: TRBV29-1
abundance: NA
j_gene: TRBJ1-2
CDR3aa: CSVEGASTGEIYGYTF
CDR3nt: TGCAGCGTTGAAGGGGCCTCGACAGGGGAGATCTATGGCTACACCTTC

len: 16
d_gene: TRBD2
v_gene: TRBV7-9
abundance: NA
j_gene: TRBJ2-3
CDR3aa: CASSRTSGRAGDTQYF
CDR3nt: TGTGCCAGCAGTCGTACTAGCGGGAGGGCCGGAGATACGCAGTATTTT

len: 15
d_gene: TRBD2
v_gene: TRBV7-8
abundance: NA
j_gene: TRBJ2-1
CDR3aa: CASSLMLAGANEQFF
CDR3nt: TGTGCCAGCAGCTTAATGTTAGCGGGAGCCAATGAGCAGTTCTTC

len: 15
d_gene: TRBD2
v_gene: TRBV25-1
abundance: NA
j_gene: TRBJ2-1
CDR3aa: CASERTRAIYNEQFF
CDR3nt: TGTGCCAGCGAGCGGACTAGAGCAATTTACAATGAGCAGTTCTTC

len: 13
d_gene: NA
v_gene: TRBV10-3
abundance: many
j_gene: TRBJ2-6
CDR3aa: CAILGSGANVLTF
CDR3nt: TGTGCCATCCTTGGGAGTGGGGCCAACGTCCTGACTTTC

len: 15
d_gene: NA
v_gene: TRBV15
abundance: NA
j_gene: TRBJ2-1
CDR3aa: CTTKEWAGGDNEQFF
CDR3nt: TGTACCACCAAGGAGTGGGCAGGCGGGGACAATGAGCAGTTCTTC

len: 15
d_gene: NA
v_gene: TRBV12-3/TRBV12-4
abundance: NA
j_gene: TRBJ2-3
CDR3aa: CASSLSGDTTDTQYF
CDR3nt: TGTGCCAGCAGTTTATCAGGGGACACCACAGATACGCAGTATTTT

len: 16
d_gene: TRBD1
v_gene: TRBV19
abundance: few
j_gene: TRBJ1-2
CDR3aa: CASSHYRTGGNYGYTF
CDR3nt: TGTGCCAGTAGCCATTACCGGACAGGGGGTAATTATGGCTACACCTTC

len: 16
d_gene: TRBD1
v_gene: TRBV7-9
abundance: NA
j_gene: TRBJ2-7
CDR3aa: CASSLVGRQGSYEQYF
CDR3nt: TGTGCCAGCAGCTTAGTAGGGAGACAGGGCTCCTACGAGCAGTACTTC

len: 18
d_gene: NA
v_gene: TRBV21-1
abundance: many
j_gene: TRBJ2-7
CDR3aa: CASSKEGLAGAPHYEQYF
CDR3nt: TGTGCCAGCAGCAAAGAAGGACTAGCGGGAGCACCCCACTACGAGCAGTACTTC

len: 17
d_gene: TRBD1
v_gene: TRBV5-1
abundance: NA
j_gene: TRBJ2-7
CDR3aa: CASSLEPRLTGGTEQYF
CDR3nt: TGCGCCAGCAGCTTGGAACCCCGGCTGACAGGGGGGACGGAGCAGTACTTC

len: 15
d_gene: TRBD2
v_gene: TRBV20-1
abundance: NA
j_gene: TRBJ2-7
CDR3aa: CSARMASGINYEQYF
CDR3nt: TGCAGTGCTAGAATGGCTAGCGGGATTAACTACGAGCAGTACTTC

len: 15
d_gene: NA
v_gene: TRBV20-1
abundance: NA
j_gene: TRBJ2-1
CDR3aa: CSAKGNPGRYNEQFF
CDR3nt: TGCAGTGCAAAGGGGAACCCGGGCAGGTACAATGAGCAGTTCTTC

len: 14
d_gene: NA
v_gene: TRBV25-1
abundance: NA
j_gene: TRBJ2-3
CDR3aa: CASSEPRNTDTQYF
CDR3nt: TGTGCCAGCAGTGAGCCTAGGAACACAGATACGCAGTATTTT

len: 15
d_gene: TRBD2
v_gene: TRBV5-1
abundance: few
j_gene: TRBJ2-1
CDR3aa: CASSLQSGRSNEQFF
CDR3nt: TGCGCCAGCAGCTTGCAAAGCGGGAGGTCAAATGAGCAGTTCTTC

len: 15
d_gene: TRBD2
v_gene: TRBV12-3/TRBV12-4
abundance: many
j_gene: TRBJ2-1
CDR3aa: CASRPGTRSTNEQFF
CDR3nt: TGTGCCAGCAGACCCGGGACTAGAAGTACCAATGAGCAGTTCTTC

len: 13
d_gene: NA
v_gene: TRBV6-4
abundance: NA
j_gene: TRBJ2-2
CDR3aa: CANQDGNTGELFF
CDR3nt: TGTGCCAACCAGGACGGAAACACCGGGGAGCTGTTTTTT

len: 13
d_gene: TRBD2
v_gene: TRBV5-1
abundance: few
j_gene: TRBJ2-1
CDR3aa: CASILGGGGEQFF
CDR3nt: TGCGCCAGCATCCTCGGGGGGGGAGGTGAGCAGTTCTTC

len: 13
d_gene: NA
v_gene: TRBV2
abundance: few
j_gene: TRBJ1-1
CDR3aa: CASSAGINTEAFF
CDR3nt: TGTGCCAGCAGTGCCGGTATTAACACTGAAGCTTTCTTT